This T cell receptor beta chain was recovered during a study of CD8 T cells in Susac syndrome. As for the study in general: Active disease was present in six of the sequenced Susac syndrome patients, and remission in under 10. Patients with Susac syndrome, at blood draw, were therapy-naive, on corticosteroids, or on intravenous immunoglobulin alone.

Germline loops: CDR1 DFQATT, CDR2 SNEGSKA (reference sequence). Trimming took 6 bases from V and 8 from J, leaving 31 bases between them. The CDR3 contains 17 residues. The RNA, about 0.45 to 1 ug, was put through reverse transcription using random hexamers. The method of amplification for TCR beta CDR3 was immunoSEQ multiplex PCR, covering 54 Vbeta and 13 Jbeta. TCRdb independently ran MiXCR on the immunoSEQ multiplex PCR reads; one entry per CDR3 protein. This sample carries 95,000 to 150,000 distinct CDR3 sequences, just under 95% of them seen once, and the ten largest clones take more than 0.25%. Sequencing of TCR beta, carried out with a high-throughput approach, was applied to CD8+ and CD4+ T cells from the blood.

V is TRBV20-1 and J is TRBJ1-2; D is possibly TRBD1 (6 bases). Sample: CD8+ T cells from PBMCs. The clonotype originates from a human donor with Susac syndrome. The CDR3 sequence is CSAGSTGPASGPRGYTF. CDR3 nucleotide sequence: TGCAGTGCCGGGTCGACAGGTCCGGCCTCGGGACCTAGAGGCTACACCTTC.